The sample holds one count of the clone carrying this TCR beta chain. Its antigen is not known. The record originates from a study of type 1 regulatory T cells. Overall study context: An in vitro protocol generated T-allo10, a Tr1-enriched, alloantigen-specific CD4 T cell product.

MiXCR was run by TCRdb on the reads, yielding one entry per CDR3 protein. The repertoire consists of some 60,000 distinct CDR3 sequences, with roughly 60% occurring once and the leading ten covering around 1.9%. Study-level results: Compared with non-Tr1 cells, Tr1 cells showed a narrower TCR repertoire.

This CDR3 contains 15 residues. CDR1 is LGHDT, CDR2 YNNKEL, per germline (reference sequence). V lost 0 bases, J lost 7 bases, and 8 bases stayed unmatched. Source material: cultured non-Tr1 T cells, either the whole culture or a sorted T cell fraction (not recorded which). This sequence originates from a human donor in good health. This chain uses TRBV3-1 with TRBJ1-2, with TRBD1 identical over 7 bases. CDR3: CASSQETTGLGGYTF. For the CDR3, the DNA is TGTGCCAGCAGCCAAGAGACGACAGGGCTGGGTGGCTACACCTTC.